Each of the 32 T cell receptor beta chains below was sequenced from the same sample in a study of blood T cell repertoires in COVID-19. The method was immunoSEQ multiplex PCR; TCRdb's version includes in-frame clones alone and lacks a portion of them. The sample carries 310,000 or so clones, around four fifths recorded once. The sequenced sample consisted of peripheral blood. The receptors derive from a woman aged 45-65 years with acute or convalescent COVID-19.

The genes are TRBV6-5 and TRBJ2-3, with TRBD2 matching 12 bases. V lost 4 bases and J lost 4; bases outside the gene matches: 6. Germline V gene sequence: CDR1 MNHEY, CDR2 SVGAGI. This CDR3 is 16 amino acids long. CDR3 sequence (DNA): TGTGCCAGCAGTTCTTCCGGGACTAGCGGGTCAGATACGCAGTATTTT. Amino acids: CASSSSGTSGSDTQYF.

The chain carries TRBV2 and TRBJ1-1, with 9 positions matching TRBD1. CDR1 is SNHLY and CDR2 is FYNNEI in the germline V gene. The CDR3 sequence is 15 residues long. V lost 7 bases and J lost 3; bases outside the gene matches: 9. The CDR3 is CASTQGTGSDTEAFF. CDR3 coding DNA: TGTGCCAGCACCCAAGGGACAGGGTCGGACACTGAAGCTTTCTTT.

V and J are TRBV6-4 and TRBJ2-7, with D unclear. The CDR3 runs to 17 residues. Germline loops: CDR1 MRHNA, CDR2 SNTAGT. The ends were cut back, 2 bases at V and 0 bases at J, with 17 bases in the middle. CDR3 DNA sequence: TGTGCCAGCAGTGACCACTTGTCTTGCCGCCTCTCCTACGAGCAGTACGTC. This encodes CASSDHLSCRLSYEQYV.

V is TRBV24-1 and J is TRBJ2-3; 11 bases align to TRBD2. Germline CDR1 reads KGHDR; CDR2 reads SFDVKD. This CDR3 spans 18 amino acids. Losses at the gene ends were 4 bases for V and 4 bases for J; bases not matched to a gene: 12. The chain's CDR3 is CATSDSGTSGLEADTQYF. CDR3 nucleotides: TGTGCCACCAGTGACTCCGGGACTAGCGGCCTGGAGGCAGATACGCAGTATTTT.

The CDR3 loop is CAISASTGNIGYTF. The CDR3 coding sequence is TGTGCCATCAGTGCCTCTACAGGGAACATAGGCTACACCTTC. The J gene is TRBJ1-2, the V gene TRBV10-3; weak D call: TRBD1 (6 bases). V was pared by 4 bases and J by 8 bases, with 17 bases between. Germline CDR1 ENHRY, CDR2 SYGVKD. The CDR3 is 14 amino acids.

The genes are TRBV6-2 or TRBV6-3 and TRBJ1-2; 7 nucleotides agree with TRBD1. The V and J ends lost 2 bases and 4 bases, in that order; junction bases with no gene match: 4. The CDR3 contains 14 residues. Germline loops: CDR1 MNHEY, CDR2 SVGEGT. CDR3 region: CASSYPGTVYGYTF. DNA of the CDR3: TGTGCCAGCAGTTACCCCGGGACAGTCTATGGCTACACCTTC.

The J gene is TRBJ2-7, the V gene TRBV6-5; TRBD1 is a possible D gene (6 bases). The V end lost 8 bases, the J end lost 2 bases, and 19 bases lay between the germline ends. There are 15 residues in the CDR3. Looked up from germline, CDR1 is MNHEY and CDR2 is SVGAGI. DNA of the CDR3: TGTGCCAGCCTACCCCTTTTGGCAGGGGCCTACGAGCAGTACTTC. It is translated as CASLPLLAGAYEQYF.

This clone showed up just a few times. The CDR3 loop is CASSLRGGRETEKLFF. Written as DNA, the CDR3 is TGTGCCAGCAGCCTACGGGGAGGGCGGGAAACGGAAAAACTGTTTTTT. The chain uses TRBV4-2 and TRBJ1-4; no reliable D call. CDR3 size: 16 residues. CDR1 LGHNA and CDR2 YNFKEQ come from the germline V gene. Trimming stripped 4 bases from V and 8 bases from J, with 20 bases between.

The chain has TRBV6-5 and TRBJ1-6; 8 bases line up with TRBD1. This CDR3 region has 15 residues. Per germline, CDR1 MNHEY and CDR2 SVGAGI. The J segment lost 9 bases and the V segment lost 5 bases, leaving 9 bases of the junction unmatched. The CDR3: CASSRAGQGGSPLHF. CDR3 DNA: TGTGCCAGCAGTAGGGCTGGACAGGGAGGTTCACCCCTCCACTTT.

This clone showed up just a few times. The chain recombines TRBV6-5 with TRBJ2-5, with 7 nucleotides matching TRBD2. The CDR3 extends over 14 amino acids. CDR1 and CDR2 (germline): MNHEY, SVGAGI. The trim removed 6 bases at V and 3 bases at J, leaving 7 bases unmatched. The CDR3 DNA sequence: TGTGCCAGCAGCCGGGACTACCTTAAAGAGACCCAGTACTTC. It is translated as CASSRDYLKETQYF.

This clone was observed a single time. The V gene is TRBV11-2, the J gene TRBJ2-7; a weak D match, TRBD2 (6 bases). The V gene lost 1 base and the J gene lost 0 bases, with 10 bases spanning the gap. The CDR3 contains 15 residues. Per the germline V gene, CDR1 is SGHAT and CDR2 is FQNNGV. The CDR3 sequence is CASSLGGASSYEQYV. Here the CDR3 DNA reads TGTGCCAGCAGCTTAGGCGGGGCGAGCTCCTACGAGCAGTACGTC.

This sequence joins TRBV7-2 and TRBJ2-3, with a possible D match to TRBD1 (6 bases). V shed 1 base and J shed 4 bases, with 12 bases lying between them. CDR3 length: 15 amino acids. CDR1 is SGHTA and CDR2 is FQGNSA in the germline V gene. CDR3 in amino acids: CASSLGQGLPDTQYF. CDR3 coding DNA: TGTGCCAGCAGCTTAGGTCAGGGGTTACCAGATACGCAGTATTTT.

The chain recombines TRBV6-5 with TRBJ2-1, with a tentative D call TRBD1 (5 bases). V lost 7 bases, J lost 7 bases, and 11 bases lay in between. CDR1 MNHEY and CDR2 SVGAGI come from the germline V gene. The CDR3 is 12 amino acids. The CDR3 sequence: CASKAGLNEQFF. CDR3 nucleotide sequence: TGTGCCAGCAAGGCAGGGCTAAATGAGCAGTTCTTC.

The V call is TRBV5-1, the J call TRBJ2-5, with D maybe TRBD1 (5 bases). This CDR3 has 15 amino acids. Germline loops: CDR1 SGHRS, CDR2 YFSETQ. The V end was cut by 2 bases, the J end by 1 base, with 12 bases between. CDR3 sequence: CASSFLADSQETQYF. The CDR3 nucleotides are TGCGCCAGCAGCTTCTTAGCCGACAGCCAAGAGACCCAGTACTTC.

This chain links TRBV6-2 or TRBV6-3 with TRBJ2-7; 10 nucleotides agree with TRBD2. V lost 4 bases and J lost 0; bases outside the gene matches: 9. The CDR3 totals 17 residues. Germline CDR1 reads MNHEY; CDR2 reads SVGEGT. Here the CDR3 DNA reads TGTGCCAGCAGTTCATCAAGCGGGAGGGCTCCCTCCTACGAGCAGTACTTC. Its translation: CASSSSSGRAPSYEQYF.

The chain carries TRBV11-2 and TRBJ2-7; 7 positions agree with TRBD1. The CDR3 is 15 residues long. CDR1 SGHAT and CDR2 FQNNGV come from the germline V gene. Germline trimming cut 5 bases from V and 0 bases from J; bases unmatched to any gene: 7. The CDR3: CASSQSGGSSYEQYF. The CDR3 DNA is TGTGCCAGCAGCCAATCAGGGGGTAGCTCCTACGAGCAGTACTTC.

The chain recombines TRBV4-1 with TRBJ2-2; 9 bases align to TRBD1. Germline loops: CDR1 MGHRA, CDR2 YSYEKL. With 1 base clipped from V and 5 bases from J, the junction kept 5 bases outside the gene matches. CDR3 size: 16 residues. The CDR3 bases are TGCGCCAGCAGCCAAGTTGGGACAGGGATAACCGGGGAGCTGTTTTTT. Protein: CASSQVGTGITGELFF.

V usage is TRBV3-1 (or the pseudogene TRBV3-2) and J usage is TRBJ1-1, with a weak D call TRBD1 (5 bases). This CDR3 comprises 16 residues. Germline CDR1 and CDR2: LGHDT and YNNKEL (reference sequence). Trimming stripped 1 base from V and 4 bases from J, with 16 bases between. CDR3 sequence reads: CASSQGVDTGGTEAFF. Written as DNA, the CDR3 is TGTGCCAGCAGCCAAGGCGTTGACACCGGGGGCACTGAAGCTTTCTTT.

The chain joins TRBV2 to TRBJ2-5; unclear D gene. V gave up 6 bases and J gave up 4 bases, with 9 bases separating them. This CDR3 region has 12 residues. The germline CDR1 and CDR2 sequences are SNHLY and FYNNEI. CDR3 amino acids: CASSSLGETQYF. The CDR3 DNA is TGTGCCAGCAGCTCACTTGGAGAGACCCAGTACTTC.

J is TRBJ2-2 and V is TRBV30; possibly TRBD1 or TRBD2 for D (6 bases each). Germline V lookup: CDR1 GTSNPN, CDR2 SVGIG (reference sequence). The CDR3 consists of 15 residues. The ends were cut back, 5 bases at V and 6 bases at J, with 19 bases in the middle. The CDR3 is CAWGGWSGESGELFF. The CDR3 DNA is TGTGCCTGGGGGGGCTGGTCGGGAGAGTCCGGGGAGCTGTTTTTT.

Worth noting for this clone: A read error is possible here, since a much larger clone lies one base away. V usage is TRBV6-5 and J usage is TRBJ1-1; D not resolved. CDR3 length equals 13 residues. Trimming removed 10 bases at V and 3 bases at J, with 15 bases between. The germline gives CDR1 MNHEY, CDR2 SVGAGI. For the CDR3, the DNA is TGTGCCAACAGCTTTTCGAGGGACACTGAAGCTTTCTTT. This sequence encodes CANSFSRDTEAFF.

This clone was detected only a few times. The genes are TRBV6-4 and TRBJ2-1; D is possibly TRBD1 (7 bases). Trimming pared 2 bases from V and 4 bases from J, leaving 12 bases between. Looked up from germline, CDR1 is MRHNA and CDR2 is SNTAGT. There are 15 residues in the CDR3. CDR3 nucleotides: TGTGCCAGCAGTGACGGCAGGGGGGATTACAATGAGCAGTTCTTC. It specifies CASSDGRGDYNEQFF.

The chain carries TRBV2 and TRBJ2-2; D possibly corresponds to TRBD2 (6 bases). From germline, CDR1 is SNHLY and CDR2 FYNNEI. The CDR3 covers 15 residues. Trimming shortened V by 3 bases and J by 4 bases, and 12 bases separated the two germline ends. The CDR3 coding sequence is TGTGCCAGCAGTGAGGGACTGGGGGGCACCGGGGAGCTGTTTTTT. Its translation: CASSEGLGGTGELFF.

The chain links TRBV24-1 to TRBJ1-2; TRBD1 aligns across 9 bases. Germline V gene lookup returns CDR1 KGHDR and CDR2 SFDVKD. The CDR3 covers 14 residues. The V segment lost 9 bases and the J segment 8 bases; nucleotides outside the gene matches: 12. CDR3 sequence: CATSGTGSVNGYTF. DNA of the CDR3: TGTGCCACCTCCGGGACAGGGTCCGTCAACGGCTACACCTTC.

This clone was observed a handful of times. The V gene is TRBV5-1, the J gene TRBJ1-1; TRBD1 is a possible D gene (6 bases). The CDR3 extends over 16 amino acids. Trimming stripped 0 bases from V and 0 bases from J, with 12 bases between. Germline CDR1 reads SGHRS; CDR2 reads YFSETQ. CDR3 in DNA: TGCGCCAGCAGCTTGGGGGCAGGGGATCTGAACACTGAAGCTTTCTTT. Translation gives CASSLGAGDLNTEAFF.

The chain recombines TRBV4-2 with TRBJ2-1, with TRBD2 matching 12 bases. J was trimmed by 6 bases and V by 4 bases; bases with no gene match: 4. The CDR3 covers 15 residues. The germline CDR1 and CDR2 sequences are LGHNA and YNFKEQ. DNA of the CDR3: TGTGCCAGCAGCCTTCCGGGACTAGCGGGCAATGAGCAGTTCTTC. As protein: CASSLPGLAGNEQFF.

The V gene is TRBV2, the J gene TRBJ2-1, with 8 nucleotides matching TRBD1. This CDR3 region has 13 residues. The germline gives CDR1 SNHLY, CDR2 FYNNEI. V dropped 5 bases and J dropped 7; count of bases not matched to a gene: 4. As DNA, the CDR3 is TGTGCCAGCAGTCGCAACAGGGGGAATGAGCAGTTCTTC. Its translation is CASSRNRGNEQFF.

The gene calls are TRBV9 and TRBJ1-4; D may be TRBD1 (5 bases). Germline CDR1 is SGDLS and CDR2 is YYNGEE. This CDR3 has 14 amino acids. V was trimmed by 3 bases and J by 3 bases, leaving 9 bases between them. The CDR3 DNA reads as TGTGCCAGCAGCGAGGGGCTAGCTAATGAAAAACTGTTTTTT. Its protein product is CASSEGLANEKLFF.

The genes are TRBV7-8 and TRBJ2-3; 7 nucleotides align to TRBD1. This CDR3 has 15 amino acids. CDR1 SGHVS and CDR2 FQNEAQ come from the germline V gene. Germline trimming cut 5 bases from V and 7 bases from J; bases unmatched to any gene: 12. CDR3 DNA: TGTGCCAGCAGCCCACAGGGGACAGTGGAGAATACGCAGTATTTT. This encodes CASSPQGTVENTQYF.

The V gene is TRBV6-5, the J gene TRBJ2-5; 9 positions match TRBD2. Germline loops: CDR1 MNHEY, CDR2 SVGAGI. The CDR3 length is 15 residues. The V and J ends lost 7 bases and 4 bases, in that order; junction bases with no gene match: 10. The CDR3 DNA reads as TGTGCCAGCACCAAGCTGCGGGGGGGCGGAGAGACCCAGTACTTC. Translating gives CASTKLRGGGETQYF.

At least ten counts were recorded for this clone. This chain's CDR3 is CASSQVIQGTRLDTEAFF. DNA of the CDR3: TGTGCCAGCAGCCAAGTGATACAGGGGACCCGCTTGGACACTGAAGCTTTCTTT. V and J are TRBV2 and TRBJ1-1; 7 nucleotides align to TRBD1. The CDR3 length is 18 residues. Per the germline V gene, CDR1 is SNHLY and CDR2 is FYNNEI. Unmatched junction bases numbered 19, after V lost 6 bases and J lost 3 bases.

The chain carries TRBV27 and TRBJ2-1; the match to TRBD1 covers 9 bases. Per the germline V gene, CDR1 is MNHEY and CDR2 is SMNVEV (reference sequence). CDR3 size: 16 residues. The V segment lost 5 bases and the J segment 5 bases; nucleotides outside the gene matches: 10. The CDR3 region is CASSPYRDRDNNEQFF. CDR3 bases: TGTGCCAGCAGTCCGTACCGGGACAGGGACAACAATGAGCAGTTCTTC.